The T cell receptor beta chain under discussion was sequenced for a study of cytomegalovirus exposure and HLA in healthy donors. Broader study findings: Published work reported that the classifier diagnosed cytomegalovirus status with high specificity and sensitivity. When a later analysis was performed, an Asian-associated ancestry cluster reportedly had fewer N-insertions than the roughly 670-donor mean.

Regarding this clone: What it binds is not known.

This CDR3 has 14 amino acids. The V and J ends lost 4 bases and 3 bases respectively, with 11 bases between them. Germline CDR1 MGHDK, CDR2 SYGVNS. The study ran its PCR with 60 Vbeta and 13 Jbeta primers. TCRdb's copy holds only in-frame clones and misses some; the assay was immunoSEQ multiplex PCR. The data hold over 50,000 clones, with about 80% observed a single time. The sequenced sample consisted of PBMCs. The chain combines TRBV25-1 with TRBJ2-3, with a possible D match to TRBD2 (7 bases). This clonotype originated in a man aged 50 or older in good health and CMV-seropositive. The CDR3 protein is CASSVGGATDTQYF. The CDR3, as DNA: TGTGCCAGCAGTGTTGGGGGGGCAACAGATACGCAGTATTTT.